This T cell receptor beta chain was sequenced in a study of T-cell reconstitution after alpha-beta-depleted transplantation in children. The library targeted TCRbeta and was prepared with unique molecular identifiers. From the PCR reads, TCRdb called clonotypes with MiXCR, one entry per CDR3 protein. The sample yields approximately 800,000 distinct CDR3 sequences, about 15% seen once. The CDR3 spans 17 residues. Germline lookup yields CDR1 SGDLS and CDR2 YYNGEE. Between the trimmed V and J ends, which lost 3 bases and 0 bases, there was a span of 19 bases. Study-level findings and limits: Newly generated T cells supplied most T-cell counts and diversity one year post-transplant. Several hundred expanded graft clones reportedly gave rise to the alpha-beta T cells present about two months after transplant.

Points on this clonotype: The antigen is not known.

The V and J genes are TRBV9 and TRBJ2-7; D might be TRBD1 (6 bases). The source of this sequence is a male patient younger than 18 who had a stem cell transplant for acute lymphoblastic leukemia, so the T cells may come from the graft donor. The specimen comprised PBMCs, mostly from graft donor cells, sampled 360 days after TCRalphabeta/CD19-depleted stem cell transplant. This chain's CDR3 is CASSDPHDRRSSYEQYF. The CDR3 coding sequence is TGTGCCAGCAGCGACCCCCATGACAGGCGCTCCTCCTACGAGCAGTACTTC.